Shown below are 23 T cell receptor beta chains from a single sample sequenced in a study of vaccination and CD4 T cells after COVID-19. Treatment: roughly 11-day PBMC culture with coronavirus spike peptide pools or control peptides (ViraFEST assay). From the unexposed donor, CD4+ T cells were collected ahead of the COVID-19 pandemic (2011-2018). No antigen is known for these receptors. The study sequenced cultured CD4+ T cell DNA using the Oncomine TCR Beta short-read assay. TCRdb called the PCR reads again in MiXCR, with one record for every CDR3 protein. The sample has some 1,000 distinct CDR3 sequences, 15% to 20% seen once. Sequenced input: CD4+ T cells from blood, cultured in vitro. The receptors come from a human donor in good health.

Sample share makes this clonotype medium-sized. V gene TRBV6-2 or TRBV6-3 combines with J gene TRBJ2-5; D unresolved. Germline CDR1 is MNHEY and CDR2 is SVGEGT. The length of the CDR3 is 12 residues. V dropped 2 bases and J dropped 5 bases, with 6 bases sitting between them. The CDR3: CASSYVRETQYF. The CDR3 nucleotides are TGTGCCAGCAGTTACGTACGGGAGACCCAGTACTTC.

By share, this clonotype ranks as medium-sized (0.01 to 0.1%). The rearrangement uses TRBV12-3 or TRBV12-4 and TRBJ2-7, with D perhaps matching TRBD2 (5 bases). With 4 bases removed from V and 6 bases from J, the gap between germline ends came to 13 bases. This CDR3 contains 13 residues. CDR3 nucleotides: TGTGCCAGCAGTTACCTAGCCGGTGGCGAGCAGTACTTC. This codes for CASSYLAGGEQYF.

In its sample, this clonotype is large. This sequence joins TRBV12-3 or TRBV12-4 and TRBJ1-5; 7 bases fit TRBD1. Trimming removed 7 bases from V and 6 bases from J; junction bases left unmatched: 12. The CDR3 is 15 residues long. The CDR3 DNA reads as TGTGCCAGCACCCAGGGGGAGTTTCAAGGTCAGCCCCAGCATTTT. Translating it yields CASTQGEFQGQPQHF.

This clonotype is termed medium-sized. This rearrangement joins TRBV6-2 or TRBV6-3 to TRBJ1-5; D not resolved. Germline V CDR1 and CDR2: MNHEY, SVGEGT. Trimming took 0 bases from V and 4 from J, leaving 10 bases between them. This CDR3 region has 15 residues. This CDR3 is CASSYSTRNNQPQHF. The DNA of the CDR3 is TGTGCCAGCAGTTACTCGACCAGAAATAATCAGCCCCAGCATTTT.

This clonotype counts as medium-sized. J is TRBJ2-5 and V is TRBV20-1, with TRBD1 identical over 8 bases. The CDR3 consists of 14 residues. V was clipped by 0 bases and J by 3 bases; unmatched bases: 3. CDR1 is DFQATT and CDR2 is SNEGSKA in the germline V gene (reference sequence). The CDR3 DNA reads as TGCAGTGCTAGAGATCGACAGGGGAAAGAGACCCAGTACTTC. Amino acids: CSARDRQGKETQYF.

V is TRBV5-1 and J is TRBJ1-3, with 7 nucleotides matching TRBD1. Germline lookup yields CDR1 SGHRS and CDR2 YFSETQ. The V gene end was trimmed by 3 bases and the J gene end by 1 base; junction bases not matched to a gene: 7. This CDR3 spans 16 amino acids. CDR3 amino acids: CASSSDRQGSGNTIYF. The CDR3 DNA reads TGCGCCAGCAGCTCAGACAGACAGGGATCTGGAAACACCATATATTTT.

This clonotype was observed a handful of times. This chain joins TRBV14 and TRBJ2-1; no clear D gene. Trimming shortened V by 1 base and J by 12 bases, and 13 bases separated the two germline ends. CDR1 is SGHDN and CDR2 is FVKESK in the germline V gene. CDR3 length equals 13 residues. The CDR3 loop is CASSQVDGVAQFF. The CDR3 region has the DNA TGTGCCAGCAGCCAAGTTGATGGGGTAGCGCAGTTCTTC. Combining the CDR3 with reference TRBV14 and TRBJ2-1 gives the whole variable domain EAGVTQFPSHSVIEKGQTVTLRCDPISGHDNLYWYRRVMGKEIKFLLHFVKESKQDESGMPNNRFLAERTGGTYSTLKVQPAELEDSGVYFCASSQVDGVAQFFGPGTRLTVL.

This clonotype was observed a handful of times. V usage is TRBV5-1 and J usage is TRBJ2-3, with 13 bases aligning to TRBD2. The CDR3 covers 18 residues. The V gene end was trimmed by 0 bases and the J gene end by 4 bases; junction bases not matched to a gene: 8. Germline-derived CDR1 and CDR2 are SGHRS and YFSETQ. In DNA form, the CDR3 reads TGCGCCAGCAGCTTGGCCAGGACTAGCGGGGGTGAAGCAGATACGCAGTATTTT. Its translation: CASSLARTSGGEADTQYF.

The chain has TRBV18 and TRBJ1-5, with D uncertain. This CDR3 contains 15 residues. V was clipped by 3 bases and J by 5 bases, with 14 bases between them. CDR1 and CDR2 from the germline V gene are KGHSH and LQKENI. In nucleotides, the CDR3 is TGTGCCAGCTCACCCACACTGGGTGGGGATCAGCCCCAGCATTTT. This sequence encodes CASSPTLGGDQPQHF.

This clonotype was recorded a few times. Here the CDR3 reads CASSPQPDSFEKLFF. DNA for the CDR3: TGTGCCAGCAGCCCACAACCGGACAGCTTTGAAAAACTGTTTTTT. The chain uses TRBV7-3 and TRBJ1-4, with D possibly TRBD1 on 6 matching bases. CDR1 and CDR2 (germline): SGHTA, FQGTGA. V gave up 5 bases and J gave up 7 bases, with 17 bases separating them. The CDR3 is 15 residues long. Using reference TRBV7-3 and TRBJ1-4 for the parts outside the CDR3, the full variable domain is GAGVSQTPSNKVTEKGKYVELRCDPISGHTALYWYRQSLGQGPEFLIYFQGTGAADDSGLPNDRFFAVRPEGSVSTLKIQRTERGDSAVYLCASSPQPDSFEKLFFGSGTQLSVL.

The chain couples TRBV9 to TRBJ2-1, with D uncertain. The CDR3 extends over 17 amino acids. CDR1 and CDR2 from the germline V gene are SGDLS and YYNGEE. V lost 0 bases, J lost 0 bases, and 13 bases lay in between. The CDR3 reads CASSVGGMSSSYNEQFF. The CDR3 DNA reads TGTGCCAGCAGCGTAGGTGGTATGAGCTCCTCCTACAATGAGCAGTTCTTC.

This clonotype was seen a single time. The V and J genes are TRBV5-1 and TRBJ2-2, with 9 positions matching TRBD1. Germline CDR1 reads SGHRS; CDR2 reads YFSETQ. This CDR3 has 14 amino acids. The trim removed 5 bases at V and 2 bases at J, leaving 1 base unmatched. This CDR3 is CASRQGANTGELFF. The CDR3, as DNA: TGCGCCAGCAGACAGGGGGCTAACACCGGGGAGCTGTTTTTT.

The chain combines TRBV6-1 with TRBJ2-7; 8 nucleotides align to TRBD1. From germline, CDR1 is MNHNS and CDR2 SASEGT. The CDR3 consists of 16 residues. The J segment lost 4 bases and the V segment lost 5 bases, leaving 13 bases of the junction unmatched. CDR3 nucleotides: TGTGCCAGCAGTCCACATCCCGGACAGGGAACGTACGAGCAGTACTTC. Its translation is CASSPHPGQGTYEQYF.

By sample share, this clonotype is medium-sized. CDR3 protein: CASSTGRRSTEAFF. The DNA for the CDR3 is TGTGCCAGTAGTACCGGGAGGAGGTCTACTGAAGCTTTCTTT. The chain joins TRBV19 to TRBJ1-1; D gene uncertain. From germline, CDR1 is LNHDA and CDR2 SQIVND (reference sequence). The CDR3 has 14 residues. V was clipped by 4 bases and J by 5 bases, with 14 bases between them.

This clonotype was counted a few times. The V gene is TRBV12-3 or TRBV12-4, the J gene TRBJ2-1; D unresolved. This CDR3 has 12 residues. Trimming removed 8 bases at V and 6 bases at J, with 11 bases between. The CDR3 DNA reads as TGTGCCAGCTGCCTCCTGAGCAATGAGCAGTTCTTC. As protein: CASCLLSNEQFF.

V usage is TRBV6-1 and J usage is TRBJ2-7, with 12 bases fitting TRBD2. Trimming removed 6 bases from V and 3 bases from J; junction bases left unmatched: 6. The CDR3 extends over 15 amino acids. Per the germline V gene, CDR1 is MNHNS and CDR2 is SASEGT. CDR3 loop: CASRAGLAGFYEQYF. In nucleotides, the CDR3 is TGTGCCAGCAGGGCCGGACTAGCGGGATTCTACGAGCAGTACTTC.

The gene calls are TRBV12-3 or TRBV12-4 and TRBJ2-2; no definite D call. Trimming took 0 bases from V and 7 from J, leaving 9 bases between them. The CDR3 has 14 residues. The CDR3 DNA reads as TGTGCCAGCAGTTTAGCGGAAGTGTTCGGGGAGCTGTTTTTT. It codes for CASSLAEVFGELFF.

Within the sample, this clonotype is medium-sized. This chain joins TRBV6-1 and TRBJ2-1; the match to TRBD2 covers 9 bases. Germline V gene data show CDR1 as MNHNS and CDR2 as SASEGT. Unmatched junction bases numbered 8, after V lost 1 base and J lost 4 bases. This CDR3 has 17 residues. In DNA form, the CDR3 reads TGTGCCAGCAGTGAAGTTTCGGGAGCGGGGGGTTACAATGAGCAGTTCTTC. This gives the protein CASSEVSGAGGYNEQFF.

The chain recombines TRBV19 with TRBJ2-7; 9 bases match TRBD2. J was trimmed by 2 bases and V by 1 base; bases with no gene match: 3. Germline assignment: CDR1 LNHDA and CDR2 SQIVND (reference sequence). This CDR3 has 15 residues. DNA of the CDR3: TGTGCCAGTAGTATAGGGCTAGCGGGGACCTACGAGCAGTACTTC. This sequence encodes CASSIGLAGTYEQYF.

The chain uses TRBV4-3 and TRBJ2-5; 7 positions match TRBD2. Germline CDR1 LGHNA, CDR2 YSLEER. There are 14 residues in the CDR3. V lost 0 bases, J lost 5 bases, and 3 bases stayed unmatched. The CDR3 nucleotides read TGCGCCAGCAGCCAAGATGGGGGAGGGGAGACCCAGTACTTC. Translation gives CASSQDGGGETQYF.

The V and J genes are TRBV19 and TRBJ1-3; D unresolved. Between the trimmed V and J ends, which lost 5 bases and 0 bases, there was a span of 8 bases. CDR1 and CDR2 (germline): LNHDA, SQIVND (reference sequence). The CDR3 consists of 14 residues. The CDR3: CASSRSSSGNTIYF. CDR3 DNA: TGTGCCAGTAGTCGGAGTTCCTCTGGAAACACCATATATTTT.

Comment on this clonotype: A read error may produce the germline difference seen at one junction end. The rearrangement links TRBV6-2 or TRBV6-3 to TRBJ2-5; TRBD2 might be the D (5 bases). The CDR3 consists of 14 residues. Per the germline V gene, CDR1 is MNHEY and CDR2 is SVGEGT. The CDR3 coding sequence is TGTGCCAGCAGCCGCCCGGGGTACCAAGAGGCCCAGTACTTC. It is translated as CASSRPGYQEAQYF.

The chain joins TRBV9 to TRBJ2-5, with 7 nucleotides matching TRBD1. V was clipped by 3 bases and J by 4 bases; unmatched bases: 9. The germline CDR1 and CDR2 sequences are SGDLS and YYNGEE. CDR3 length: 15 amino acids. As DNA, the CDR3 is TGTGCCAGCAGCGCCGCCCCCGGGACAGCAGAGACCCAGTACTTC. Its translation is CASSAAPGTAETQYF.